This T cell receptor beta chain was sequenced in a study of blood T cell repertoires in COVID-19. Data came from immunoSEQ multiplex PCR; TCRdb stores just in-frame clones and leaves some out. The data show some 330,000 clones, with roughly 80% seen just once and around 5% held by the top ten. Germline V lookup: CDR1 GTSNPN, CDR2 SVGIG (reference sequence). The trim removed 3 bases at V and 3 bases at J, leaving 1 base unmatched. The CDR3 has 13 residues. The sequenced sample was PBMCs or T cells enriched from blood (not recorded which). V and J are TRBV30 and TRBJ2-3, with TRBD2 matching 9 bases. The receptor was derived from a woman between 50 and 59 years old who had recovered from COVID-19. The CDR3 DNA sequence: TGTGCCTGGAGAACTAGCGGGACAGATACGCAGTATTTT. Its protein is CAWRTSGTDTQYF.